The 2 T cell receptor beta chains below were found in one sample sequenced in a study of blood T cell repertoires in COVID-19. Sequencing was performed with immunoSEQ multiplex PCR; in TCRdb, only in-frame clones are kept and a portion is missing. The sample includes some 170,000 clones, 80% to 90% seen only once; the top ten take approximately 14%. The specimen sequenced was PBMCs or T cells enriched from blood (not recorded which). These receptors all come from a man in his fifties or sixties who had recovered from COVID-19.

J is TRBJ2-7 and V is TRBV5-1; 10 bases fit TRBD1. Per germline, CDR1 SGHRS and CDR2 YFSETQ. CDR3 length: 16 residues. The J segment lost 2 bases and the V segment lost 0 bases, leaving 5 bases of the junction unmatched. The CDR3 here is CASSLAVGTGAYEQYF. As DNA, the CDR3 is TGCGCCAGCAGCTTGGCCGTCGGGACAGGGGCCTACGAGCAGTACTTC.

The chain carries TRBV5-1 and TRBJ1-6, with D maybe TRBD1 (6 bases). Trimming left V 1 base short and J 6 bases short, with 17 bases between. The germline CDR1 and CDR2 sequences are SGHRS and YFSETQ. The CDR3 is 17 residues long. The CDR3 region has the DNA TGCGCCAGCAGCTTGCGTTCCAGGGGAAGGGGTAATTCACCCCTCCACTTT. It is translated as CASSLRSRGRGNSPLHF.